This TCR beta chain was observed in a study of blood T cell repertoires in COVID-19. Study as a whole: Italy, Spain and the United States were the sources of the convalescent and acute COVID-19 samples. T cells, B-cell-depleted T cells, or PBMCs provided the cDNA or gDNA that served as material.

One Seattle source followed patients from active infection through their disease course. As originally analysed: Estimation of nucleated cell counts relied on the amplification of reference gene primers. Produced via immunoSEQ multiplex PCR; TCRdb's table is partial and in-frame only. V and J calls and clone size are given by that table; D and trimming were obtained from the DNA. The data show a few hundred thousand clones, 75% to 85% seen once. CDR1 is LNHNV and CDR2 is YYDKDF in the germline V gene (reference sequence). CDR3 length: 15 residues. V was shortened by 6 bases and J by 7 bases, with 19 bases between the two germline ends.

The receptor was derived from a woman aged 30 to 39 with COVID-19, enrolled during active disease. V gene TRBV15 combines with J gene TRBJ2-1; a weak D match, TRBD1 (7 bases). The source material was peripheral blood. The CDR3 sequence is CATRRGQSLLNEQFF. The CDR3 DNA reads TGTGCCACCAGGCGGGGACAGTCACTCCTTAATGAGCAGTTCTTC.